This T cell receptor (beta chain) comes out of a study of molecular identifiers for immune sequencing clone quantification (dated by TCRdb to 2016 to 2018). Turning to the overall study: For a replicate experiment, RNA from 20,000 or 100,000 naive CD8 T cells was divided into five aliquots, and four of the five aliquots were sequenced. The study was a methods study using CD8 T cells to benchmark molecular-identifier clustering-based TCR repertoire sequencing (MIDCIRS) and TCR RNA copy counting.

Summary of the overall study and its limitations: Spiked-in Jurkat TCR RNA equivalent to a single cell was reported to be detectable even among 850,000 to 1,000,000 naive CD8 T cells. Highly expanded clone sizes could be underestimated if identical TCR molecules share a barcode. Approximately 3.1 recovered TCR RNA copies per cell were obtained by modeling, versus roughly 10 by digital PCR, implying a capture efficiency of approximately 30%. In CMV-specific effector cells, clones with more than 20 RNA copies accounted for over 98% of molecules, whereas in naive cells such clones accounted for under 1%. When barcode sub-clustering was left out, chimeric consensus sequences inflated TCR diversity, with chimeras reaching as high as 47%. The naive libraries included spiked-in Jurkat TCR RNA (about ten copies' worth), and this RNA is not part of the donor repertoire.

CDR1 SEHNR and CDR2 FQNEAQ are derived from the germline V gene (reference sequence). The junction shows trimming of 5 bases on V and 0 bases on J, and the gene matches do not reach 9 bases of it. The CDR3 sequence holds 16 residues, the cysteine and phenylalanine included. Of the read, only the CDR3 DNA is kept; its 48 bases are in frame from base 1. This clonotype was seen at least ten times. No antigen is known for it. No base quality information exists; no much larger clone differs at one position. Libraries of naive CD8 T cells were generated from roughly 21,000 to 960,000 sorted cells, with 10%, 30% or 50% of the purified RNA used. Naive CD8 T cells were FACS-sorted as CD8+CD4-CCR7+CD45RA+ on a BD FACSAria II into RLT Plus buffer. Nine to eleven TCR copies' worth of Jurkat RNA were spiked into roughly 19,000-1,000,000 naive CD8 T cell samples to test detection sensitivity. Enrichment of CD8 T cells was done with RosetteSep CD8+ T Cell Enrichment Cocktail plus Ficoll-Paque, and ACK red cell lysis came afterward.

Libraries were made using PCR. Sequencing was carried out with an Illumina HiSeq 4000. Preparation of bulk TCR libraries followed a previously described approach, with the TCR primers listed in Table S5. The Qiagen AllPrep DNA/RNA kit was used to purify total RNA. Before analysis, reads from multiple sequencing runs of one library were combined. The authors' analysis ran thus. Reads were retained only if the reads had an exact TCR constant sequence, and the retained reads were trimmed to 150 nt and grouped according to their 12-nt molecular barcodes. Reads within each barcode group were sub-clustered using a 15% Levenshtein threshold, and quality-weighted consensus sequences were constructed for each RNA molecule. Non-functional sequences were filtered out, along with any lower-count sequence sitting one edit away from another sequence. On the basis of fitting two negative binomial distributions, barcode sub-clusters with fewer than 20% of the maximum read count were discarded. TCRdb redid the processing of the public reads, applying fastp at Q25 and MiXCR, and retained in-frame beta chains. Rows are combined by CDR3 protein, so each entry shows the most common genes and DNA. The V and J calls were determined by TCRdb, not by the authors. For this sample the table gives around 82,000 distinct CDR3 sequences, of which roughly 19% were detected only once. The ten largest clones add up to around 0.8% of the sample.

Sequenced material: naive CD8+ T cells from blood, with Jurkat cell RNA spiked in. Explained via the paper, the cell subset or site label denotes: FACS-sorted CD8+CD4-CCR7+CD45RA+ naive T cells. This chain joins TRBV7-9 to TRBJ1-1; 7 nucleotides in the junction match TRBD1. The sequence derives from a human donor in good health. Some libraries in this study had Jurkat cell RNA spiked in. The CDR3 loop reads CASSPTWTGMNTEAFF. The DNA sequence is as follows: TGTGCCAGCAGCCCAACGTGGACAGGTATGAACACTGAAGCTTTCTTT.